There are many counts of the clone carrying this T cell receptor beta chain. What it binds is unknown. This sample was taken from a study of T-cell reconstitution after alpha-beta-depleted transplantation in children. Study results and limitations: Several patients had high TCRbeta diversity at day 60; it came from surviving recipient T cells and thymic progenitors. There were reportedly several hundred expanded graft clones from which alpha-beta T cells came about two months after transplant.

A TCRbeta library incorporating unique molecular identifiers was prepared. TCRdb re-analysed the PCR reads in MiXCR, keeping a single row per CDR3 protein. The sample includes about 160,000 distinct CDR3 sequences, around 10% of them seen just once. The receptor's source is a boy aged 2 to 9 with acute myeloid leukemia, due to receive a stem cell transplant. The starting material was PBMCs, obtained before TCRalphabeta/CD19-depleted stem cell transplant.

The CDR3 region is CSARWGTSLGSNQPQHF. CDR3 coding DNA: TGCAGTGCCAGGTGGGGGACATCTTTAGGGAGCAATCAGCCCCAGCATTTT. The gene calls are TRBV20-1 and TRBJ1-5; possibly TRBD1 for D (6 bases). The CDR3 is 17 residues long. Between the trimmed V and J ends, which lost 6 bases and 1 base, there was a span of 22 bases. Per germline, CDR1 DFQATT and CDR2 SNEGSKA (reference sequence).